This TCR beta chain was sequenced in a study of vaccination effects on CD4 cells after COVID-19. Sequencing in the ViraFEST assay came after antigen-specific CD4+ T cells had been expanded with viral peptide pools, which were used to stimulate PBMC. When about ten days of culture had elapsed, CD4+ T cells were isolated. Nobody among the vaccine recipients had prior SARS-CoV-2 infection (nucleocapsid antibodies were negative). In germline, CDR1 is KGHDR, CDR2 SFDVKD. V was cut by 4 bases and J by 2 bases, with 22 bases left in between. The CDR3 runs 18 residues. The table came from immunoSEQ multiplex PCR; TCRdb's copy has only in-frame clones and leaves some out. The table lists roughly 63,000 clones, roughly 80% of them singletons. Note on this clone: The antigen is not known.

Sequencing was performed on CD4+ T cells from PBMCs cultured with HCoV-OC43 spike peptides, taken before COVID-19 vaccination. The sample's subset: HCoV-OC43 spike overlapping peptide pool stimulation. The chain is built from TRBV24-1 and TRBJ2-5, with D tentatively TRBD2 (6 bases). The receptor was derived from a human donor who received a COVID-19 vaccine. CDR3 DNA: TGTGCCACCAGTGACCCCGGGACCCCCAAAGGGAGGCAAGAGACCCAGTACTTC. Residues: CATSDPGTPKGRQETQYF.